At least ten counts were recorded for the clone carrying this T cell receptor (beta chain). The antigen remains undetermined. The CDR3 end is not reached by the read, which stops 3 residues before it; the germline J gene fills it in. Heparinized whole blood, about 4.5 to 8.5 ml, came from each donor. The sample comes from a study of T cell clonality in common variable immunodeficiency. Study outcomes and limitations: Reportedly, TCR beta sequences from common variable immunodeficiency showed fewer deletions and N-nucleotide insertions. Compared with controls, CVID subjects had fewer shared TCRbeta clones.

CDR1 is GTSNPN, CDR2 SVGIG, per germline (reference sequence). The CDR3 is made up of 13 amino acids. Using immunoSEQ multiplex PCR, the repertoire was profiled, and TCRdb retains in-frame clones only, with some absent. The profile covers about 35,000 clones, none occurring a single time. The clonotype originates from a person between 18 and 69 years old in good health. The sequencing input was peripheral blood mononuclear cells. The chain joins TRBV30 to TRBJ1-1; TRBD1 aligns across 10 bases. The DNA read from the CDR3 is TGTGCAAGCCGACAGGGGGCTGGCGCTGAA. Its protein product is CASRQGAGAE. The entire CDR3 sequence reads CASRQGAGAEAFF.